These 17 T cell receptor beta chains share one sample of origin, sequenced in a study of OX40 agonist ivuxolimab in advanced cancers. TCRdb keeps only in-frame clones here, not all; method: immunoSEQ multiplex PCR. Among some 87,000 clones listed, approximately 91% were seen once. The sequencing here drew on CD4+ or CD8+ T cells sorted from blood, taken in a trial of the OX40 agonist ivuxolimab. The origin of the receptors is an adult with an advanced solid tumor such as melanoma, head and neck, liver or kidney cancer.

The DNA for the CDR3 is TGTGCCAGCTCGAAGGATAGGGAGACCCAGTACTTC. Amino acids: CASSKDRETQYF. V gene TRBV18 combines with J gene TRBJ2-5; D ambiguous. Trimming cost V 6 bases and J 5 bases, with 10 bases left between them. The CDR3 totals 12 residues. CDR1 and CDR2 from the germline V gene are KGHSH and LQKENI.

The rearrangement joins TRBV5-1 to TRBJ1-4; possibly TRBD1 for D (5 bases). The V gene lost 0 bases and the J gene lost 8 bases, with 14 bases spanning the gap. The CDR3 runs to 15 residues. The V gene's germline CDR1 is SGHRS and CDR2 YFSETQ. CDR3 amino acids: CASSLGGASQEKLFF. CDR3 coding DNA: TGCGCCAGCAGCTTGGGTGGGGCGAGCCAAGAAAAACTGTTTTTT.

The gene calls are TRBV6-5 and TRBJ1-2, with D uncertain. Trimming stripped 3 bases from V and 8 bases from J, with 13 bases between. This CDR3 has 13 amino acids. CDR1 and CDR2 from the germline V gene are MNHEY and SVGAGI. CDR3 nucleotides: TGTGCCAGCAGTTATGGTCGGCTTATGGGCTACACCTTC. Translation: CASSYGRLMGYTF.

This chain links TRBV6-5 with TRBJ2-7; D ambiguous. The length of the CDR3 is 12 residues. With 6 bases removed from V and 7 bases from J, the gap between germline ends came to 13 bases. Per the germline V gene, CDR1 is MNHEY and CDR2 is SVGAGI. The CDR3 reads CASSRLMGEQYF. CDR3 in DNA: TGTGCCAGCAGCCGCTTGATGGGGGAGCAGTACTTC.

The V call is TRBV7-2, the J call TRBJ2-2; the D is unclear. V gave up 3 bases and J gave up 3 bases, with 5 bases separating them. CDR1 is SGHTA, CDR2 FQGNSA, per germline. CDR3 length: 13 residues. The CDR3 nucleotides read TGTGCCAGCAGCTTGGATTACACCGGGGAGCTGTTTTTT. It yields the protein CASSLDYTGELFF. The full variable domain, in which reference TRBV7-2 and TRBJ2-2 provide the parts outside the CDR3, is GAGVSQSPSNKVTEKGKDVELRCDPISGHTALYWYRQSLGQGLEFLIYFQGNSAPDKSGLPSDRFSAERTGGSVSTLTIQRTQQEDSAVYLCASSLDYTGELFFGEGSRLTVL.

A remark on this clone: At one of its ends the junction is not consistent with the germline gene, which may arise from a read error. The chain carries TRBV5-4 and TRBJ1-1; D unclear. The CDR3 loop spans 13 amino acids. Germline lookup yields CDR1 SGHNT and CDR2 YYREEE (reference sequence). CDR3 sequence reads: CASSQDMGTEAFF. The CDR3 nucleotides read TGCGCCAGCAGCCAAGATATGGGCACTGAAGCTTTCTTT.

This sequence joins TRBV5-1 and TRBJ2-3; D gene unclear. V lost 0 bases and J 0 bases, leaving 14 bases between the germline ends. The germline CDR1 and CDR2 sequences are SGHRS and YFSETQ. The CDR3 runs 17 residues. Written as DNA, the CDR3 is TGCGCCAGCAGCTTGGGGGCAGGTCATACTAGCACAGATACGCAGTATTTT. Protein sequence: CASSLGAGHTSTDTQYF.

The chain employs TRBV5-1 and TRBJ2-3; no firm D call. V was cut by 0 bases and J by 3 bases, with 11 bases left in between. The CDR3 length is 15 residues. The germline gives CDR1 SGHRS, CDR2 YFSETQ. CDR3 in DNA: TGCGCCAGCAGCTTGGCGCCGAGAAGTACAGATACGCAGTATTTT. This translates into CASSLAPRSTDTQYF.

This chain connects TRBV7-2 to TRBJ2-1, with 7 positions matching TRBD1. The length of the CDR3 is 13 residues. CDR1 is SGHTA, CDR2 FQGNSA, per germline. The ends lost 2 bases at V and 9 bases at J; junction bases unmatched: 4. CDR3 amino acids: CASSLRGLGEQFF. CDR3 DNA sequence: TGTGCCAGCAGCTTAAGGGGGCTGGGTGAGCAGTTCTTC.

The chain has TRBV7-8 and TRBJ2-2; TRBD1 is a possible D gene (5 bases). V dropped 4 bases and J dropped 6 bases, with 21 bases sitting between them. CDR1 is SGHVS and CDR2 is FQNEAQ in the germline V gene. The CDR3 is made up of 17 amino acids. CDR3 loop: CASSYSSGNFGSGELFF. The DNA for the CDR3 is TGTGCCAGCAGCTACTCCTCAGGGAATTTTGGTTCCGGGGAGCTGTTTTTT.

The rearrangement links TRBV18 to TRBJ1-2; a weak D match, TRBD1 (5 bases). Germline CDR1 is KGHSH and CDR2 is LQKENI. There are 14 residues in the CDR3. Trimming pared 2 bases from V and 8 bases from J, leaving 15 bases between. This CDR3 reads CASSPDLQEGGYTF. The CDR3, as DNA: TGTGCCAGCTCACCAGACTTACAGGAGGGGGGCTACACCTTC.

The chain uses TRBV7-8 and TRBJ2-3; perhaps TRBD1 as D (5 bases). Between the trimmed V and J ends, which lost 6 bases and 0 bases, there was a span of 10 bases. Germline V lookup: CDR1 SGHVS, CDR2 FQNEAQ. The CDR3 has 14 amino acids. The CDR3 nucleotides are TGTGCCAGCAGTTGGGGCCTAAGCACAGATACGCAGTATTTT. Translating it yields CASSWGLSTDTQYF. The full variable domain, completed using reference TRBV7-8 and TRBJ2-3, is GAGVSQSPRYKVAKRGQDVALRCDPISGHVSLFWYQQALGQGPEFLTYFQNEAQLDKSGLPSDRFFAERPEGSVSTLKIQRTQQEDSAVYLCASSWGLSTDTQYFGPGTRLTVL.

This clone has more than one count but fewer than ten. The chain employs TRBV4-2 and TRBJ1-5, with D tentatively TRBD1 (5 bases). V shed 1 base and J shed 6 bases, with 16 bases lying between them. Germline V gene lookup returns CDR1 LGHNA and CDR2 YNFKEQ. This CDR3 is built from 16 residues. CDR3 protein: CASSQGDEVVSQPQHF. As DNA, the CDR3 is TGTGCCAGCAGCCAAGGGGACGAGGTCGTCAGTCAGCCCCAGCATTTT.

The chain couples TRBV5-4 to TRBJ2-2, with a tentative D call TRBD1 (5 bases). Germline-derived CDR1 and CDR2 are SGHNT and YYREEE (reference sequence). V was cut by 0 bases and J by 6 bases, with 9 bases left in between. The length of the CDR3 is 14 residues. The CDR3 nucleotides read TGTGCCAGCAGCTTGGACGCAGGGCCCGGGGAGCTGTTTTTT. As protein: CASSLDAGPGELFF. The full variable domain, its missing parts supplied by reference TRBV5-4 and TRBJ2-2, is ETGVTQSPTHLIKTRGQQVTLRCSSQSGHNTVSWYQQALGQGPQFIFQYYREEENGRGNFPPRFSGLQFPNYSSELNVNALELDDSALYLCASSLDAGPGELFFGEGSRLTVL.

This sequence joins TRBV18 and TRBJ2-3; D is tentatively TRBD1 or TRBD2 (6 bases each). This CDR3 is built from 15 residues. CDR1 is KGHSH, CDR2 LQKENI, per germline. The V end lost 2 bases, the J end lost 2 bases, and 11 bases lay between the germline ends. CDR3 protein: CASSPGGTPTDTQYF. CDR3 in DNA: TGTGCCAGCTCACCAGGCGGGACACCCACAGATACGCAGTATTTT.

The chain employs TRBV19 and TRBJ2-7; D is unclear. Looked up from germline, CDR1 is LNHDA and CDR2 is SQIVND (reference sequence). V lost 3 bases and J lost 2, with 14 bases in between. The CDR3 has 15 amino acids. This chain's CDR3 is CASSISPGEAYEQYF. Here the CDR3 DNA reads TGTGCCAGTAGTATCTCCCCAGGCGAGGCCTACGAGCAGTACTTC.

The CDR3 loop is CASSRSGDPQETQYF. The DNA for the CDR3 is TGCGCCAGCAGCCGAAGCGGGGACCCTCAAGAGACCCAGTACTTC. The V and J genes are TRBV5-1 and TRBJ2-5; the match to TRBD2 covers 7 bases. The CDR3 is 15 amino acids. Germline assignment: CDR1 SGHRS and CDR2 YFSETQ. Losses at the gene ends were 4 bases for V and 2 bases for J; bases not matched to a gene: 8.